A selection of T cell receptor beta chains follows, all from one sample in a study of blood T cell repertoires in COVID-19. Repertoires were generated with immunoSEQ multiplex PCR, while TCRdb's copy carries only in-frame clones and drops some. The data contain under 85,000 clones, over 75% of them singletons. The sequenced sample was peripheral blood. These receptors all stem from a man between 65 and 79 years old with active or convalescent COVID-19. CDR3s include the opening cysteine and the closing phenylalanine or tryptophan. The order of the fields is clone size, V gene, J gene, D gene, CDR3 DNA, CDR3 protein. D genes are given only for firm matches. Only some rows state a clone size, as once, few, many or a class for expanded clones.

size: NA; V: TRBV27; J: TRBJ1-1; D: TRBD1; DNA: TGTGCCAGCAGTCCTATCGGGGACAGTTTGTACACTGAAGCTTTCTTT; CDR3: CASSPIGDSLYTEAFF
size: NA; V: TRBV19; J: TRBJ2-1; D: TRBD2; DNA: TGTGCCAGTAGTATTCTTAGCGGGGGGCTAAATGAGCAGTTCTTC; CDR3: CASSILSGGLNEQFF
size: NA; V: TRBV30; J: TRBJ2-7; D: NA; DNA: TGTGCCTGGAGTGTAACGGAGATCGAGCAGTACTTC; CDR3: CAWSVTEIEQYF
size: NA; V: TRBV3-1/TRBV3-2; J: TRBJ1-2; D: NA; DNA: TGTGCCAGCAGCCAAAAGGCTCTTGACGGGACAACTAACTATGGCTACACCTTC; CDR3: CASSQKALDGTTNYGYTF
size: NA; V: TRBV2; J: TRBJ2-1; D: TRBD2; DNA: TGTGCCAGCAGTGACGGGGGGATGAAGTTTGAGCAGTTCTTC; CDR3: CASSDGGMKFEQFF
size: NA; V: TRBV19; J: TRBJ2-2; D: NA; DNA: TGTGCCAGTAGTATAAGAGGTCGGACCGGGGAGCTGTTTTTT; CDR3: CASSIRGRTGELFF
size: NA; V: TRBV10-1; J: TRBJ1-2; D: TRBD1; DNA: TGCGCCAGCAGCGACACAGGGGGCTGTGGCTACACCTTC; CDR3: CASSDTGGCGYTF
size: NA; V: TRBV9; J: TRBJ2-1; D: TRBD2; DNA: TGTGCCAGCAGCGTAGGACTAGCGGGGATTGATGAGCAGTTCTTC; CDR3: CASSVGLAGIDEQFF
size: once; V: TRBV5-4; J: TRBJ2-2; D: TRBD2; DNA: TGTGCCAGCAGCTTGGCCCAGCGGGGGAACACCGGGGAGCTGTTTTTT; CDR3: CASSLAQRGNTGELFF
size: few; V: TRBV27; J: TRBJ1-6; D: NA; DNA: TGTGCCAGCAGTTACAATAATTCACCCCTCCACTTT; CDR3: CASSYNNSPLHF
size: NA; V: TRBV20-1; J: TRBJ2-5; D: TRBD1; DNA: TGCAGTGCTAGTCCCGTCACAGGGGTAGGAGAGACCCAGTACTTC; CDR3: CSASPVTGVGETQYF
size: NA; V: TRBV4-2; J: TRBJ1-2; D: NA; DNA: TGTGCCAGCAGCCGACACTCAGACGCTAACTATGGCTACACCTTC; CDR3: CASSRHSDANYGYTF
size: NA; V: TRBV10-1; J: TRBJ1-2; D: NA; DNA: TGCGCCAGCAGTAACCCCCCTCGAGCGGATGGCTACACCTTC; CDR3: CASSNPPRADGYTF
size: NA; V: TRBV28; J: TRBJ1-4; D: NA; DNA: TGTGCCAGCAGTCTTCAGGGTCCTAATGAAAAACTGTTTTTT; CDR3: CASSLQGPNEKLFF
size: NA; V: TRBV18; J: TRBJ1-1; D: NA; DNA: TGTGCCAGCTCGCCCGAGGGCGGACGCACTGAAGCTTTCTTT; CDR3: CASSPEGGRTEAFF